This record covers a single T cell receptor beta chain. What it binds is unknown. Assay used: immunoSEQ multiplex PCR; TCRdb lists only in-frame clones, some missing. This table has around 70,000 clones, less than 95% appearing once. The source of the sample is a study of cytomegalovirus exposure and HLA in healthy donors. Study context: The roughly 120 validation repertoires matched the approximately 700 first-cohort repertoires in platform, a later analysis reported.

The CDR3 length is 10 residues. Trimming shortened V by 7 bases and J by 6 bases, and 9 bases separated the two germline ends. Germline V CDR1 and CDR2: DFQATT, SNEGSKA (reference sequence). Study conclusions and caveats: Among TCR beta chains, those listed as cytomegalovirus-associated numbered over 150.

Sequencing was performed on PBMCs. This receptor was taken from a woman in her late teens or twenties in good health and CMV-seronegative. The rearrangement joins TRBV20-1 to TRBJ1-2, with D uncertain. The CDR3 coding sequence is TGCAGTGTGGCCGAAAATGGCTACACCTTC. Translated: CSVAENGYTF.